The clone carrying this T cell receptor (beta chain) was seen a handful of times. The target antigen is unknown. Every one of the patients relapsed after autologous stem cell transplantation (brentuximab vedotin exposure was variable). Magnetic negative selection purified CD4+ T cells from thawed PBMCs. The entry originates in a study of PD-1 blockade in classical Hodgkin lymphoma. Findings and limits, study-wide: Complete responders' baseline diversity resembled that of newly diagnosed patients.

The germline gives CDR1 LNHDA, CDR2 SQIVND (reference sequence). After removal of 7 bases from V and 6 bases from J, the junction contained 7 bases not matched to a gene. There are 14 residues in the CDR3. Method: immunoSEQ multiplex PCR; TCRdb's copy keeps in-frame clones and lacks some. This repertoire shows tens of thousands of clones, 60% to 85% found once; its top ten account for 2.4%. The sample consisted of CD4+ T cells from blood, taken at baseline. This chain connects TRBV19 to TRBJ1-5; 9 positions agree with TRBD1. The receptor's source is a human donor with classical Hodgkin lymphoma. The chain's CDR3 is CASNDRGFGQPQHF. CDR3 nucleotide sequence: TGTGCCAGTAATGACAGGGGGTTCGGTCAGCCCCAGCATTTT.